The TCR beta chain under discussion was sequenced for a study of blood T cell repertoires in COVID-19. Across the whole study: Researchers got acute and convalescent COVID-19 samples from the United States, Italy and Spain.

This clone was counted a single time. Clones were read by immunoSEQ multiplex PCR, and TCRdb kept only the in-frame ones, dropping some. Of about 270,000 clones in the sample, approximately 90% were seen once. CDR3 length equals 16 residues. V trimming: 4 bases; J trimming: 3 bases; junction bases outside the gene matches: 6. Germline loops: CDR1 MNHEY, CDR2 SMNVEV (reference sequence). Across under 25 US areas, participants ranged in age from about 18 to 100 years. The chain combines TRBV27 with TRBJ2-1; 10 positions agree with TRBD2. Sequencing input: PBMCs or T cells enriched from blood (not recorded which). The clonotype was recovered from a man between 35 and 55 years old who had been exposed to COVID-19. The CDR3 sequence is CASSSTGTSVYNEQFF. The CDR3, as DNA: TGTGCCAGCAGTTCAACCGGGACTAGCGTCTACAATGAGCAGTTCTTC.